The 25 T cell receptor beta chains presented below share a single source sample, sequenced in a study of T cell changes during pregnancy in multiple sclerosis. Data came from immunoSEQ multiplex PCR; TCRdb stores just in-frame clones and leaves some out. Of some 40,000 clones in the sample, roughly 93% are singletons; the top ten hold around 8.8%. The sequenced sample was CD8+ T cells from peripheral blood mononuclear cells, obtained in the third trimester of pregnancy. The receptors derive from a female donor with multiple sclerosis, enrolled in a pregnancy study.

The J gene is TRBJ2-7, the V gene TRBV7-9, with D possibly being TRBD2 (5 bases). The ends were cut back, 5 bases at V and 2 bases at J, with 13 bases in the middle. This CDR3 is 14 amino acids long. CDR1 SEHNR and CDR2 FQNEAQ come from the germline V gene (reference sequence). The CDR3 loop is CASSIREGPYEQYF. The CDR3 DNA reads as TGTGCCAGCAGCATCCGAGAGGGTCCCTACGAGCAGTACTTC.

V is TRBV10-3 and J is TRBJ2-2; 10 positions match TRBD2. V trimming: 3 bases; J trimming: 0 bases; junction bases outside the gene matches: 7. CDR1 and CDR2 (germline): ENHRY, SYGVKD. The CDR3 sequence is 18 residues long. The CDR3: CAISEIAGGITNTGELFF. The CDR3 region has the DNA TGTGCCATCAGTGAAATAGCGGGGGGCATCACGAACACCGGGGAGCTGTTTTTT.

The genes are TRBV7-9 and TRBJ2-7; 9 bases map to TRBD1. Germline CDR1 and CDR2: SEHNR and FQNEAQ (reference sequence). This CDR3 contains 18 residues. V gave up 1 base and J gave up 2 bases; unmatched junction bases: 12. CDR3 sequence (DNA): TGTGCCAGCAGCTTAGAGGCGTTTGGGACAGGGTATACCTACGAGCAGTACTTC. Amino acids: CASSLEAFGTGYTYEQYF.

The chain has TRBV7-9 and TRBJ2-7; 8 nucleotides align to TRBD1. The CDR3 consists of 16 residues. Germline V gene lookup returns CDR1 SEHNR and CDR2 FQNEAQ (reference sequence). J gave up 6 bases and V 5 bases, and 15 bases lay outside the gene matches. CDR3 protein: CASSPGQGLLSSEQYF. As DNA, the CDR3 is TGTGCCAGCAGCCCAGGACAGGGCTTACTCTCAAGCGAGCAGTACTTC.

The gene calls are TRBV14 and TRBJ1-2; TRBD1 agrees at 7 bases. The V and J ends lost 4 bases and 3 bases, in that order; junction bases with no gene match: 8. The CDR3 extends over 15 amino acids. Germline V gene data show CDR1 as SGHDN and CDR2 as FVKESK. This CDR3 reads CASSPTDREHYGYTF. DNA of the CDR3: TGTGCCAGCAGCCCAACCGACAGGGAGCACTATGGCTACACCTTC. Variable domain in full (rest from reference TRBV14 and TRBJ1-2): EAGVTQFPSHSVIEKGQTVTLRCDPISGHDNLYWYRRVMGKEIKFLLHFVKESKQDESGMPNNRFLAERTGGTYSTLKVQPAELEDSGVYFCASSPTDREHYGYTFGSGTRLTVV.

The gene calls are TRBV10-3 and TRBJ2-5; TRBD2 aligns across 11 bases. After removal of 3 bases from V and 4 bases from J, the junction contained 10 bases not matched to a gene. CDR1 is ENHRY and CDR2 is SYGVKD in the germline V gene. This CDR3 comprises 17 residues. The CDR3 region is CAISDPLAGGTGETQYF. Written as DNA, the CDR3 is TGTGCCATCAGTGACCCCCTAGCGGGGGGTACGGGAGAGACCCAGTACTTC.

This chain connects TRBV19 to TRBJ1-1, with a tentative D call TRBD1 (5 bases). Germline V gene sequence: CDR1 LNHDA, CDR2 SQIVND (reference sequence). The CDR3 has 13 residues. The V gene lost 5 bases and the J gene lost 5 bases, with 12 bases spanning the gap. The CDR3 here is CASSLRDQTEAFF. The CDR3 bases are TGTGCCAGTAGTTTGCGGGACCAGACTGAAGCTTTCTTT.

The V gene is TRBV9, the J gene TRBJ1-3; 7 positions agree with TRBD1. This CDR3 has 14 residues. Germline CDR1 SGDLS, CDR2 YYNGEE. Trimming at V came to 8 bases and at J to 0 bases, leaving 5 bases not matched to a gene. The CDR3 DNA is TGTGCCAGTAGGGACAGTCGCTCTGGAAACACCATATATTTT. It yields the protein CASRDSRSGNTIYF.

The chain carries TRBV11-1 and TRBJ1-2, with unresolved D. V was pared by 0 bases and J by 5 bases, with 13 bases between. The germline gives CDR1 SGHAT, CDR2 FQDESV (reference sequence). The CDR3 covers 15 residues. CDR3 in DNA: TGTGCCAGCAGCTTAGCGATCTCACAGTTTTATGGCTACACCTTC. Its protein product is CASSLAISQFYGYTF.

The chain couples TRBV7-8 to TRBJ2-7; D ambiguous. Trimming pared 4 bases from V and 5 bases from J, leaving 18 bases between. Germline assignment: CDR1 SGHVS and CDR2 FQNEAQ. The CDR3 covers 15 residues. The CDR3 nucleotides read TGTGCCAGCAGCTCCACGGGTATCTACGGCGACGAGCAGTACTTC. Translation: CASSSTGIYGDEQYF.

The CDR3 DNA follows: TGTGCCAGCAGCCGGGACAGTAACAATGAGCAGTTCTTC. Encoded protein: CASSRDSNNEQFF. The chain couples TRBV5-4 to TRBJ2-1; 7 bases are a match to TRBD1. J lost 5 bases, V lost 4 bases, and 3 bases had no gene match. The CDR3 length is 13 residues. From germline, CDR1 is SGHNT and CDR2 YYREEE (reference sequence). The variable domain in full, with the rest retrieved from reference TRBV5-4 and TRBJ2-1, is ETGVTQSPTHLIKTRGQQVTLRCSSQSGHNTVSWYQQALGQGPQFIFQYYREEENGRGNFPPRFSGLQFPNYSSELNVNALELDDSALYLCASSRDSNNEQFFGPGTRLTVL.

This chain connects TRBV30 to TRBJ2-1, with D unclear. Germline V gene sequence: CDR1 GTSNPN, CDR2 SVGIG (reference sequence). The CDR3 runs 13 residues. The V and J ends lost 0 bases and 9 bases respectively, with 12 bases between them. Here the CDR3 reads CAWSVPGGGEQFF. The CDR3 DNA follows: TGTGCCTGGAGTGTACCTGGCGGTGGTGAGCAGTTCTTC. Variable domain in full (rest from reference TRBV30 and TRBJ2-1): SQTIHQWPATLVQPVGSPLSLECTVEGTSNPNLYWYRQAAGRGLQLLFYSVGIGQISSEVPQNLSASRPQDRQFILSSKKLLLSDSGFYLCAWSVPGGGEQFFGPGTRLTVL.

V gene TRBV5-8 combines with J gene TRBJ1-2; D unclear. Trimming took 5 bases from V and 2 from J, leaving 19 bases between them. The CDR3 runs 16 residues. The V gene's germline CDR1 is SGHTS and CDR2 YDEGEE. The CDR3 bases are TGTGCCAGCAGTACGCCCCAATTGGGCGAGAACTATGGCTACACCTTC. Amino acid sequence: CASSTPQLGENYGYTF. The variable domain in full, completed from reference TRBV5-8 and TRBJ1-2, reads EAGVTQSPTHLIKTRGQQATLRCSPISGHTSVYWYQQALGLGLQFLLWYDEGEERNRGNFPPRFSGRQFPNYSSELNVNALELEDSALYLCASSTPQLGENYGYTFGSGTRLTVV.

This chain connects TRBV4-1 to TRBJ2-7; weak D call: TRBD1 (6 bases). Looked up from germline, CDR1 is MGHRA and CDR2 is YSYEKL. The CDR3 has 15 residues. Trimming removed 0 bases from V and 4 bases from J, with 13 bases in between. The CDR3 nucleotides are TGCGCCAGCAGCCAAGATTCCGGACAGATGTACGAGCAGTACTTC. Its protein is CASSQDSGQMYEQYF.

This chain connects TRBV12-5 to TRBJ2-1; the match to TRBD1 covers 9 bases. The V segment lost 6 bases and the J segment 6 bases; nucleotides outside the gene matches: 12. This CDR3 comprises 16 residues. The V gene's germline CDR1 is LGHNT and CDR2 FRNRAP. In DNA form, the CDR3 reads TGTGCTAGTGGCTTGACCGGGACAGGGAGATTCAATGAGCAGTTCTTC. Amino acid sequence: CASGLTGTGRFNEQFF.

The chain couples TRBV4-2 to TRBJ2-3, with 9 bases aligning to TRBD1. The CDR3 loop spans 15 amino acids. From germline, CDR1 is LGHNA and CDR2 YNFKEQ. With V trimmed by 1 base and J by 1 base, 0 bases remained unmatched. DNA for the CDR3: TGTGCCAGCAGCCAAGGGACAGGGGGCACAGATACGCAGTATTTT. Protein: CASSQGTGGTDTQYF.

The chain has TRBV7-8 and TRBJ1-2; D perhaps matches TRBD1 (5 bases). The CDR3 runs 13 residues. Germline V gives CDR1 SGHVS, CDR2 FQNEAQ. Trimming left V 4 bases short and J 3 bases short, with 9 bases between. The CDR3 DNA reads as TGTGCCAGCAGCTCTACAGGTGACTATGGCTACACCTTC. Its translation: CASSSTGDYGYTF.

This clone was recorded a few times. The chain is built from TRBV2 and TRBJ1-2; 7 nucleotides agree with TRBD1. This CDR3 is 14 amino acids long. V gave up 7 bases and J gave up 5 bases; unmatched junction bases: 10. The germline CDR1 and CDR2 sequences are SNHLY and FYNNEI. The CDR3 loop is CASKQQGTSYGYTF. As DNA, the CDR3 is TGTGCCAGCAAACAACAGGGGACATCTTATGGCTACACCTTC.

As concerns this clone: This may be a read error: a much more frequent sequence differs by one nucleotide. V and J are TRBV7-6 and TRBJ1-5, with a weak D call TRBD1 (5 bases). Between the trimmed V and J ends, which lost 5 bases and 0 bases, there was a span of 11 bases. The germline V gene encodes CDR1 SGHVS and CDR2 FNYEAQ. The CDR3 sequence is 15 residues long. DNA for the CDR3: TGTGCCAGCAGCCTAGACAGTTATAGCAATCAGCCCCAGCATTTT. Protein product: CASSLDSYSNQPQHF.

The rearrangement links TRBV14 to TRBJ1-1; D unclear. CDR1 and CDR2 from the germline V gene are SGHDN and FVKESK. Trimming took 1 base from V and 4 from J, leaving 10 bases between them. The CDR3 is 14 amino acids. This CDR3 is CASSQVPGVTEAFF. CDR3 DNA sequence: TGTGCCAGCAGCCAAGTTCCGGGAGTCACTGAAGCTTTCTTT. Based on the CDR3 plus reference TRBV14 and TRBJ1-1, the full variable domain is EAGVTQFPSHSVIEKGQTVTLRCDPISGHDNLYWYRRVMGKEIKFLLHFVKESKQDESGMPNNRFLAERTGGTYSTLKVQPAELEDSGVYFCASSQVPGVTEAFFGQGTRLTVV.

In nucleotides, the CDR3 is TGTGCCAGCAGCCACAACCGGGGACAGTCAGCTAACTATGGCTACACCTTC. It translates to CASSHNRGQSANYGYTF. V and J are TRBV9 and TRBJ1-2; 7 bases align to TRBD1. The CDR3 has 17 residues. V lost 4 bases to trimming and J lost 0 bases; unmatched junction nucleotides: 12. Germline loops: CDR1 SGDLS, CDR2 YYNGEE.

The chain uses TRBV10-3 and TRBJ2-1; 13 bases are shared with TRBD2. Losses at the gene ends were 4 bases for V and 3 bases for J; bases not matched to a gene: 6. This CDR3 spans 17 amino acids. Per the germline V gene, CDR1 is ENHRY and CDR2 is SYGVKD. The CDR3 loop reads CAISGWTSGGSYNEQFF. The DNA of the CDR3 is TGTGCCATCAGTGGATGGACTAGCGGGGGTAGCTACAATGAGCAGTTCTTC.

V and J are TRBV18 and TRBJ1-4; tentative D call: TRBD1 (5 bases). The CDR3 covers 17 residues. Trimming stripped 5 bases from V and 4 bases from J, with 20 bases between. Germline CDR1 and CDR2: KGHSH and LQKENI. The chain's CDR3 is CASSSNADSPGNEKLFF. CDR3 coding DNA: TGTGCCAGCTCATCAAACGCCGACAGCCCCGGTAATGAAAAACTGTTTTTT.

The gene calls are TRBV15 and TRBJ2-5, with D possibly TRBD2 on 7 matching bases. The CDR3 sequence is 17 residues long. From germline, CDR1 is LNHNV and CDR2 YYDKDF (reference sequence). Trimming shortened V by 0 bases and J by 4 bases, and 18 bases separated the two germline ends. The CDR3 bases are TGTGCCACCAGCAGAGATGGGGAATTGGGGGGGCCAGAGACCCAGTACTTC. Its protein is CATSRDGELGGPETQYF.

This chain joins TRBV5-1 and TRBJ2-1; 8 nucleotides align to TRBD1. The V and J ends lost 0 bases and 5 bases, in that order; junction bases with no gene match: 1. The CDR3 runs 14 residues. Germline CDR1 is SGHRS and CDR2 is YFSETQ. In DNA, the CDR3 is TGCGCCAGCAGCTTGGGACAGGGGAACAATGAGCAGTTCTTC. As protein: CASSLGQGNNEQFF.